This T cell receptor (beta chain) emerged from a study of T-cell memory formation after mild COVID-19. This clonotype was detected only a few times. Each CDR3 protein gets one entry after TCRdb re-called the 5' RACE reads with MiXCR. The sample has about 190,000 distinct CDR3 sequences; around 16% are singletons. From germline, CDR1 is GTSNPN and CDR2 SVGIG (reference sequence). There are 12 residues in the CDR3. The V gene end was trimmed by 5 bases and the J gene end by 2 bases; junction bases not matched to a gene: 1. This TCR was sampled from an adult woman who had mild COVID-19 (a few samples of this study predate the infection). Cell type and time point are not known. V is TRBV30 and J is TRBJ1-1; 8 bases map to TRBD1. The specimen was PBMCs or a T cell subset sorted from them (not recorded which). CDR3 bases: TGTGCCTGGGACAGGGGAAACACTGAAGCTTTCTTT. Translating gives CAWDRGNTEAFF. The complete variable domain, with remaining parts taken from reference TRBV30 and TRBJ1-1, reads SQTIHQWPATLVQPVGSPLSLECTVEGTSNPNLYWYRQAAGRGLQLLFYSVGIGQISSEVPQNLSASRPQDRQFILSSKKLLLSDSGFYLCAWDRGNTEAFFGQGTRLTVV.